Listed below are T cell receptor beta chains from one sample, sequenced in a study of metastatic and nonmetastatic thyroid tumors. MiXCR was used by TCRdb to re-call the PCR reads. Counted here are under 30,000 clones, about 25% occurring once; the ten biggest clones make up over 2%. Material for sequencing was blood. These receptors originate from a female donor with papillary thyroid cancer or a benign thyroid nodule (not recorded which). Some clones in this sample may be carry-over from other donors' samples. Both conserved end residues are part of each CDR3. D genes are given only for firm matches. A row's size may be missing; if present it is once, few, many or a size class.

abundance: few; v_gene: TRBV2; j_gene: TRBJ1-2; d_gene: -; CDR3nt: TGTGCCAGCAGTGAGGAGGGGAGAGGTGGCTACACCTTC; CDR3aa: CASSEEGRGGYTF
abundance: many; v_gene: TRBV30; j_gene: TRBJ2-1; d_gene: TRBD1; CDR3nt: TGTGCCTGGAGTGGCTTGGGACAGGGGGGGAATGAGCAGTTCTTC; CDR3aa: CAWSGLGQGGNEQFF
abundance: -; v_gene: TRBV20-1; j_gene: TRBJ2-3; d_gene: -; CDR3nt: TGCAGTGCTAGGAACACCCCAGCCGACGGGGTGGATACGCAGTATTTT; CDR3aa: CSARNTPADGVDTQYF
abundance: few; v_gene: TRBV24-1; j_gene: TRBJ2-3; d_gene: -; CDR3nt: TGTGCCACCAGTTATTTGCAAGCGGTCACAGATACGCAGTATTTT; CDR3aa: CATSYLQAVTDTQYF
abundance: -; v_gene: TRBV4-3; j_gene: TRBJ2-7; d_gene: -; CDR3nt: TGCGCCAGCAGCCAAGAACTAGTCACATCCTACGAGCAGTACTTC; CDR3aa: CASSQELVTSYEQYF
abundance: many; v_gene: TRBV11-1; j_gene: TRBJ2-3; d_gene: -; CDR3nt: TGTGCCAGCAGCTTTATGGGGGGGCACACAGATACGCAGTATTTT; CDR3aa: CASSFMGGHTDTQYF
abundance: many; v_gene: TRBV18; j_gene: TRBJ1-2; d_gene: -; CDR3nt: TGTGCCAGCTCACCAAGTGAGGAGATCTATGGCTACACCTTC; CDR3aa: CASSPSEEIYGYTF
abundance: -; v_gene: TRBV9; j_gene: TRBJ1-5; d_gene: -; CDR3nt: TGTGCCAGCAGCGGAGGAGGGCACAATGTGCCCCAGCATTTT; CDR3aa: CASSGGGHNVPQHF
abundance: -; v_gene: TRBV20-1; j_gene: TRBJ1-1; d_gene: -; CDR3nt: TGCAGTGTGGCCCGGGAGAACACTGAAGCTTTCTTT; CDR3aa: CSVARENTEAFF
abundance: many; v_gene: TRBV4-3; j_gene: TRBJ1-1; d_gene: TRBD1; CDR3nt: TGCGCCAGCAGCCAAGGGGACAGAATAAACACTGAAGCTTTCTTT; CDR3aa: CASSQGDRINTEAFF
abundance: many; v_gene: TRBV4-2; j_gene: TRBJ1-1; d_gene: -; CDR3nt: TGTGCCAGCAGCCCTTCCTCTGGGGGCCGGGGGATGAACACTGAAGCTTTCTTT; CDR3aa: CASSPSSGGRGMNTEAFF
abundance: -; v_gene: TRBV20-1; j_gene: TRBJ2-2; d_gene: TRBD1; CDR3nt: TGCAGTGCTACCAGACAGGGGGCTGACACCGGGGAGCTGTTTTTT; CDR3aa: CSATRQGADTGELFF
abundance: many; v_gene: TRBV3-1; j_gene: TRBJ1-4; d_gene: -; CDR3nt: TGTGCCAGCAGCCCACAACCAGGTAGGAGAACAGGGCGGGGTGAAAAACTGTTTTTT; CDR3aa: CASSPQPGRRTGRGEKLFF
abundance: medium-sized; v_gene: TRBV5-1; j_gene: TRBJ1-1; d_gene: -; CDR3nt: TGCGCCAGCAGCTTGGCGGGGTACACTGAAGCTTTCTTT; CDR3aa: CASSLAGYTEAFF
abundance: -; v_gene: TRBV13; j_gene: TRBJ2-1; d_gene: -; CDR3nt: TGTGCCAGCATCCTGCGTTTCGTCCCTAGCTCCTACAATGAGCAGTTCTTC; CDR3aa: CASILRFVPSSYNEQFF
abundance: many; v_gene: TRBV27; j_gene: TRBJ2-1; d_gene: -; CDR3nt: TGTGCCAGCAGTTTAAGCCGAGCGCCGCACAATGAGCAGTTCTTC; CDR3aa: CASSLSRAPHNEQFF
abundance: -; v_gene: TRBV7-2; j_gene: TRBJ2-7; d_gene: TRBD2; CDR3nt: TGTGCCAGCAGCGCCCTAGAGCGGTGGACTAGCGGGAGGACTCCCTACGAGCAGTACTTC; CDR3aa: CASSALERWTSGRTPYEQYF
abundance: medium-sized; v_gene: TRBV6-1; j_gene: TRBJ2-1; d_gene: -; CDR3nt: TGTGCCAGCGGAGATTATGGCAGGAACAATGAGCAGTTCTTC; CDR3aa: CASGDYGRNNEQFF
abundance: many; v_gene: TRBV3-1; j_gene: TRBJ2-7; d_gene: TRBD2; CDR3nt: TGTGCCAGCAGCCAAGAGGGGGGGAGAAGGGGCGAGCAGTACTTC; CDR3aa: CASSQEGGRRGEQYF
abundance: many; v_gene: TRBV19; j_gene: TRBJ2-4; d_gene: -; CDR3nt: TGTGCCAGTAGTCTCACTAACGGGGCGCCCAACATTCAGTACTTC; CDR3aa: CASSLTNGAPNIQYF
abundance: once; v_gene: TRBV5-1; j_gene: TRBJ2-1; d_gene: -; CDR3nt: TGCGCCATCAGCCCCGGCCGTGGCTCGCACAATGAGCAGTTCTTC; CDR3aa: CAISPGRGSHNEQFF
abundance: many; v_gene: TRBV4-1; j_gene: TRBJ1-1; d_gene: TRBD1; CDR3nt: TGCGCCAGCAGCCAGGGTTTGATACAGGGGGAGAACACTGAAGCTTTCTTT; CDR3aa: CASSQGLIQGENTEAFF
abundance: many; v_gene: TRBV24-1; j_gene: TRBJ2-5; d_gene: TRBD2; CDR3nt: TGTGCCACCAGTGACCGATCGAGAGCGGGAGGGGCGTACCAAGAGACCCAGTACTTC; CDR3aa: CATSDRSRAGGAYQETQYF
abundance: many; v_gene: TRBV6-5; j_gene: TRBJ1-1; d_gene: -; CDR3nt: TGTGCCAGCAGTTATCAGGGCCTTTTCACTGAAGCTTTCTTT; CDR3aa: CASSYQGLFTEAFF
abundance: -; v_gene: TRBV6-2/TRBV6-3; j_gene: TRBJ2-1; d_gene: TRBD2; CDR3nt: TGTGCCAGCAGCCAAATGGGACTAGCGTTAGACAGAAGTAATGAGCAGTTCTTC; CDR3aa: CASSQMGLALDRSNEQFF